There are many counts of the clone carrying this TCR beta chain. No antigen is known for it. With the read ending 3 residues before the CDR3 end, the germline J gene is used to fill in that end. Libraries were prepared by immunoSEQ multiplex PCR; TCRdb keeps only in-frame clonotypes and omits some of them. In total the sample includes around 42,000 clones, none of them seen once. CDR1 and CDR2 (germline): SGHTA, FQGTGA. The CDR3 sequence is 16 residues long. With 5 bases clipped from V and 7 bases from J, the junction kept 10 bases outside the gene matches. The data derive from a study of T cell clonality in common variable immunodeficiency. Study-wide points: CVID subjects had higher TCRbeta clonality than healthy controls, most marked in about a third.

Caucasian heritage predominated among both patients and controls. The sample was peripheral blood mononuclear cells. The clonotype comes from a person between 18 and 75 years old in good health. The genes are TRBV7-3 and TRBJ2-5, with 13 bases identical to TRBD2. CDR3: CASSPRLAGGLGTQYF. CDR3 bases read: TGTGCCAGCAGCCCAAGACTAGCGGGGGGTTTGGGGACC. Variable domain in full (rest from reference TRBV7-3 and TRBJ2-5): GAGVSQTPSNKVTEKGKYVELRCDPISGHTALYWYRQSLGQGPEFLIYFQGTGAADDSGLPNDRFFAVRPEGSVSTLKIQRTERGDSAVYLCASSPRLAGGLGTQYFGPGTRLLVL.